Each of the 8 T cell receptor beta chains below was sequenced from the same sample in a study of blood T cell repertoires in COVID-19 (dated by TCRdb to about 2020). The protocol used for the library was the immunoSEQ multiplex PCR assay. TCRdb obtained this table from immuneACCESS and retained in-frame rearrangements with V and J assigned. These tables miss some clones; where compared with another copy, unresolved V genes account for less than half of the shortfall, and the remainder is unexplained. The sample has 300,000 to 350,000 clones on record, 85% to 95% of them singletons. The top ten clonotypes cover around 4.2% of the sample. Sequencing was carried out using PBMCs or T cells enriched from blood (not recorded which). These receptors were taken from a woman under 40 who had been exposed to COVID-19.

CDR3 nucleotides: TGTGCCTGGGCCCCGACAGGGGATCAGCCCCAGCATTTT. This sequence encodes CAWAPTGDQPQHF. The chain couples TRBV30 to TRBJ1-5; 8 bases agree with TRBD1. Germline loops: CDR1 GTSNPN, CDR2 SVGIG (reference sequence). V trimming: 5 bases; J trimming: 5 bases; junction bases outside the gene matches: 5. The CDR3 is 13 amino acids.

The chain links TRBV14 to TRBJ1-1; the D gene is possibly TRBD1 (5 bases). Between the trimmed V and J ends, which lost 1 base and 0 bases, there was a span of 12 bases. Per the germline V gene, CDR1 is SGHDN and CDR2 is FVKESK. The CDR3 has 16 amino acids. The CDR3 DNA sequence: TGTGCCAGCAGCCAAGTAGGAGGGGTCCTGAACACTGAAGCTTTCTTT. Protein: CASSQVGGVLNTEAFF. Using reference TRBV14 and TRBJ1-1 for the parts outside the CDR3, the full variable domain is EAGVTQFPSHSVIEKGQTVTLRCDPISGHDNLYWYRRVMGKEIKFLLHFVKESKQDESGMPNNRFLAERTGGTYSTLKVQPAELEDSGVYFCASSQVGGVLNTEAFFGQGTRLTVV.

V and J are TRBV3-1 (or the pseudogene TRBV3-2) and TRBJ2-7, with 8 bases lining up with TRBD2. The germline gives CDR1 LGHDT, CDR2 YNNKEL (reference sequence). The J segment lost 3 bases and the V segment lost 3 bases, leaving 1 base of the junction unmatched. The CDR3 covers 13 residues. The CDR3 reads CASSHGRGYEQYF. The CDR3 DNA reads TGTGCCAGCAGCCACGGGAGGGGCTACGAGCAGTACTTC.

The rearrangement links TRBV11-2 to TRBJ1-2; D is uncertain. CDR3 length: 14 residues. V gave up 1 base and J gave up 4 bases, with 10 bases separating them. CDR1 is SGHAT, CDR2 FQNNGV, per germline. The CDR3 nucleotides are TGTGCCAGCAGCTTAGGGACCGGGGTCTATGGCTACACCTTC. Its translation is CASSLGTGVYGYTF.

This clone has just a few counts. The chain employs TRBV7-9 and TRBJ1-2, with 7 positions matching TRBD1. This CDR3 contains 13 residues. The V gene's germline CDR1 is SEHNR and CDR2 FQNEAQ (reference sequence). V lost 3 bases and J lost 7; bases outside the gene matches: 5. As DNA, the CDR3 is TGTGCCAGCAGCTTGTCAGGGGGACTTGGCTACACCTTC. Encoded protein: CASSLSGGLGYTF.

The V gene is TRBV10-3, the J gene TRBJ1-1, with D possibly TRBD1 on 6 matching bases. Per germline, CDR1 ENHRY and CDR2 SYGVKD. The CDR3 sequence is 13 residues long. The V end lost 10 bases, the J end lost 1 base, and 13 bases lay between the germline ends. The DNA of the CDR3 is TGTGCCAGTACCCCGGGACAGAACACTGAAGCTTTCTTT. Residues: CASTPGQNTEAFF.

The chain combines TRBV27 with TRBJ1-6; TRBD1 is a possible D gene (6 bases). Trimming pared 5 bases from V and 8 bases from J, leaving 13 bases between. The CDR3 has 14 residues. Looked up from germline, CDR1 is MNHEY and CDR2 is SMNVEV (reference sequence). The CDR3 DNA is TGTGCCAGCAGTGCATCCGGGACACATTCACCCCTCCACTTT. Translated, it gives CASSASGTHSPLHF.

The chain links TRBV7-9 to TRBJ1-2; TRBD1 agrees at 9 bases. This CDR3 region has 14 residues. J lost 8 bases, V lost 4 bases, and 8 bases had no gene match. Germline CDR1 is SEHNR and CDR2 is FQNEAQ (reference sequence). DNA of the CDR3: TGTGCCAGCAGCTCCCGGGACAGGGTCAACGGCTACACCTTC. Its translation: CASSSRDRVNGYTF.